The TCR beta chain described here comes from a study of T cells in Graves' hyperthyroidism and ophthalmopathy. As for the study in general: Pretreatment peripheral blood was obtained at initial diagnosis. Study outcomes and limitations: Ophthalmopathy, as predicted by the model, came a median around 6.7 months after the prediction. Among thyroid clonotypes expanded above 0.001, most also appeared in blood.

The table lists this clonotype with many counts. Its target is unknown. Amplification yielded TCR beta CDR3 regions, with RNA transcripts as the source. The TCR CDR3 first-round RT-PCR relied on the HTBI primer set. TCRdb independently ran MiXCR on the multiplex PCR reads; one entry per CDR3 protein. The sample holds a few hundred thousand distinct CDR3 sequences, roughly 18% seen once. V shed 5 bases and J shed 2 bases, with 12 bases lying between them. The CDR3 sequence is 13 residues long. Germline V lookup: CDR1 DFQATT, CDR2 SNEGSKA (reference sequence). Thyroid ultrasound, orbital computed tomography, clinical symptoms, and serum thyroxine and TRAb underpinned diagnoses.

This chain connects TRBV20-1 to TRBJ1-2; tentative D call: TRBD1 (5 bases). The receptor comes from a man aged 18 to 29 with Graves' ophthalmopathy. The sample taken for sequencing was blood. CDR3 nucleotide sequence: TGCAGTGCTCCAACACAGGAGAACTATGGCTACACCTTC. This codes for CSAPTQENYGYTF.